Sequencing of this T cell receptor beta chain was carried out in a study of post-analysis software for immune sequencing data (dated by TCRdb to between 2015 and 2016). For context, the study as a whole: Disease courses on record covered relapsing-remitting, secondary progressive and progressive-relapsing multiple sclerosis, though some patients had no subtype annotation. A subset of samples was prepared in parallel using single-end sample barcoding, then pooled and co-amplified after Illumina adapter ligation. Patient repertoires were compared against roughly 11 previously published healthy control repertoires from donors aged about 6 to 28 years.

Via the germline V gene, CDR1 is LGHNA and CDR2 YNFKEQ. The CDR3 has 14 amino acids, counting the end cysteine and phenylalanine. The DNA shown is the 42-base CDR3, in frame from base 1. V loses 4 bases of germline sequence and J loses 7 bases, and the interval between the two ends is 17 bases. TCR beta repertoires were profiled from peripheral blood of some 13 young patients with multiple sclerosis to demonstrate the VDJtools post-analysis software. The multiple sclerosis patients were children and adolescents ranging in age from 6 to 15 years. The method was PCR. Sequenced using an Illumina HiSeq 2500. To reduce PCR and sequencing biases, unique molecular identifiers were built into the TCR beta cDNA libraries. Every 1 to 10 million input T cells yielded around 500,000 cDNA molecules, meaning each molecule approximated one T cell. Patient libraries were prepared and sequenced with the same protocol used for the earlier healthy control dataset. Samples belonging to the same batch were prepared together, multiplexed and sequenced on a shared HiSeq lane. On the study's bioinformatics: Raw barcoded reads were processed with MIGEC, discarding single-read molecular identifier groups before consensus assembly and CDR3 extraction. VDJtools was used for post-analysis of the clonotype tables, with diversity normalized by down-sampling every dataset to the smallest sample size. Repertoire overlap clustering matched CDR3 amino acid but not nucleotide sequences to correct batch-related cross-sample contamination. The public sequencing data were trimmed at Q25 with fastp and processed into clonotypes with MiXCR by TCRdb, which kept only in-frame beta chains. Each CDR3 protein gets just one entry, which takes the most common genes and DNA from the rows behind it. These V and J calls derive from TCRdb rather than the authors' analysis. This sample holds about 500,000 distinct CDR3 sequences; around 40% were observed only once. The ten biggest clones cover around an eighth of the sample.

A few counts support this clonotype. Its antigen specificity is not known. Base qualities are missing; no much larger clone stands one base away. Broader findings and caveats from the paper: Four to six TRBV segments, including TRBV5-6, TRBV5-1 and TRBV20-1, were significantly more frequent in patients than controls. When samples were clustered directly using the F measure, samples prepared in the same batch co-clustered strongly, which prompted a batch-effect correction. Multiple sclerosis patients had significantly lower normalized Chao1 diversity than controls, a result that suggests substantial peripheral T-cell clonal expansion. The multiple sclerosis patient group was slightly younger than the control group.

The source is a girl between 5 and 17 years old with multiple sclerosis. Recombination connected TRBV4-2 to TRBJ2-7; the D gene cannot be resolved reliably. Source material: blood. In nucleotides, the sequence is TGTGCCAGCAGCCCTCAAGGCATTGGTGGTGAGCAGTACTTC. It specifies CASSPQGIGGEQYF.